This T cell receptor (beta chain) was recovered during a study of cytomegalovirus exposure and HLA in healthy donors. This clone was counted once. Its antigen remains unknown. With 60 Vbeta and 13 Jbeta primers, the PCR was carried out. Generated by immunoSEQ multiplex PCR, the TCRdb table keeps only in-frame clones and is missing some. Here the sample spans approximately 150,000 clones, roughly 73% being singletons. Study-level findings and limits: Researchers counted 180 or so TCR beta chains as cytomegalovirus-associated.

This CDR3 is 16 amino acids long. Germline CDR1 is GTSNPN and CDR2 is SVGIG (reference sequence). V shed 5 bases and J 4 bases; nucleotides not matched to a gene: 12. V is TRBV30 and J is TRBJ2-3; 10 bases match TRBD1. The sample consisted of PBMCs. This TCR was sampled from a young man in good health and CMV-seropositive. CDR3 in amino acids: CAWGAGQGVLPDTQYF. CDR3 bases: TGTGCCTGGGGAGCCGGACAGGGGGTCCTCCCAGATACGCAGTATTTT. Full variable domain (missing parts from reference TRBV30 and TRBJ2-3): SQTIHQWPATLVQPVGSPLSLECTVEGTSNPNLYWYRQAAGRGLQLLFYSVGIGQISSEVPQNLSASRPQDRQFILSSKKLLLSDSGFYLCAWGAGQGVLPDTQYFGPGTRLTVL.